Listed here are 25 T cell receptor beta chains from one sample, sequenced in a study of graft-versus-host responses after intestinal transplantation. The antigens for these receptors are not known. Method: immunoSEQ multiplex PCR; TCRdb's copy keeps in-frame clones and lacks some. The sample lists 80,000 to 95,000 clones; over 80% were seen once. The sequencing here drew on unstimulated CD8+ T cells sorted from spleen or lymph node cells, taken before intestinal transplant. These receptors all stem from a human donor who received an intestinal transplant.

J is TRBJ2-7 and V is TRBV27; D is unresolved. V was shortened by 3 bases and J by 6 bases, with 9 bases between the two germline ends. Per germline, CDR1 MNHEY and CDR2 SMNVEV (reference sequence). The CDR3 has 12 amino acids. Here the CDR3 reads CASSFGVGEQYF. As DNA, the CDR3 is TGTGCCAGCAGTTTCGGTGTAGGCGAGCAGTACTTC.

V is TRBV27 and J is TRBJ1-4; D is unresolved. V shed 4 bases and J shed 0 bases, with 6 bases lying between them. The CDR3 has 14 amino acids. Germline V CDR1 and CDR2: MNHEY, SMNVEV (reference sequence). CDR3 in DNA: TGTGCCAGCAGTTGGGGTGCAACTAATGAAAAACTGTTTTTT. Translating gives CASSWGATNEKLFF.

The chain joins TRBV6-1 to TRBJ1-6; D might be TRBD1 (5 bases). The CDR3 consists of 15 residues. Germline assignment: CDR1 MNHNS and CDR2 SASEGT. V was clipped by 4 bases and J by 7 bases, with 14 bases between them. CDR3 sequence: CASSGVPWGNSPLHF. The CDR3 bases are TGTGCCAGCAGTGGGGTCCCTTGGGGCAATTCACCCCTCCACTTT.

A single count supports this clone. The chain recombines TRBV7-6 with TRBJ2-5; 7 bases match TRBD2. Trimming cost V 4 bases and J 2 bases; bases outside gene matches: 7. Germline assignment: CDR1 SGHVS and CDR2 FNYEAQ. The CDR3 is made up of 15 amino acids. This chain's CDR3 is CASSSLREFQETQYF. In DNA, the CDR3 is TGTGCCAGCAGCTCTCTGCGGGAGTTTCAAGAGACCCAGTACTTC.

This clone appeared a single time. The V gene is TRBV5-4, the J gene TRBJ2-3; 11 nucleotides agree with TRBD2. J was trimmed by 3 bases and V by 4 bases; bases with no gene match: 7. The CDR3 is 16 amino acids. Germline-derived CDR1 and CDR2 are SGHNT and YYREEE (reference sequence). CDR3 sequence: CASSVLAGGTTDTQYF. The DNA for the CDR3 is TGTGCCAGCAGCGTCCTAGCGGGGGGTACGACAGATACGCAGTATTTT.

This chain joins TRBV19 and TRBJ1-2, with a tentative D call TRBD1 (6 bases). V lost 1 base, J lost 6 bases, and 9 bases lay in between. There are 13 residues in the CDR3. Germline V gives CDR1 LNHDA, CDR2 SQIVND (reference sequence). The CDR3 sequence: CASSIGTADGYTF. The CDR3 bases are TGTGCCAGTAGTATAGGGACAGCAGATGGCTACACCTTC.

The chain's CDR3 is CASRGAMKAGGNTIYF. The CDR3 DNA follows: TGTGCCAGTAGGGGAGCCATGAAAGCTGGCGGAAACACCATATATTTT. J is TRBJ1-3 and V is TRBV19; D gene ambiguous. There are 16 residues in the CDR3. Trimming took off 6 bases at V and 4 bases at J, with 19 bases between the two ends. CDR1 and CDR2 from the germline V gene are LNHDA and SQIVND (reference sequence).

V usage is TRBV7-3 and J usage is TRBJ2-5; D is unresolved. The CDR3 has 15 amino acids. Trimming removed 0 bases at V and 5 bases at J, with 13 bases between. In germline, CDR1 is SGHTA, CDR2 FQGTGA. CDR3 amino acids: CASSLTSGGGETQYF. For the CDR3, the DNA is TGTGCCAGCAGCTTAACGTCCGGCGGCGGTGAGACCCAGTACTTC.

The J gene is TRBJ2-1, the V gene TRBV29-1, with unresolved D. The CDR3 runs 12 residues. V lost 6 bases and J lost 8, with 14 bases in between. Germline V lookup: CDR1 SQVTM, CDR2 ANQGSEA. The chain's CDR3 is CSVEDAPDEQFF. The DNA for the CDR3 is TGCAGCGTCGAGGACGCCCCGGATGAGCAGTTCTTC.

The CDR3 sequence: CASSPHWGPYEQYF. The CDR3 bases are TGTGCCAGCAGCCCACATTGGGGACCCTACGAGCAGTACTTC. This chain joins TRBV6-1 and TRBJ2-7; either TRBD1 or TRBD2 may supply D (5 bases each). V lost 6 bases and J lost 2, with 14 bases in between. The V gene's germline CDR1 is MNHNS and CDR2 SASEGT. The CDR3 totals 14 residues.

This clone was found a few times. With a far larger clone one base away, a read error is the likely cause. CDR3 nucleotide sequence: TGTGCCTGCAGCTTAGGGTATCTGGACGGACCTAATGAAAAACTGTTTTTT. Amino acid sequence: CACSLGYLDGPNEKLFF. The V and J genes are TRBV11-2 and TRBJ1-4; D is uncertain. From germline, CDR1 is SGHAT and CDR2 FQNNGV. The CDR3 is 17 residues long.

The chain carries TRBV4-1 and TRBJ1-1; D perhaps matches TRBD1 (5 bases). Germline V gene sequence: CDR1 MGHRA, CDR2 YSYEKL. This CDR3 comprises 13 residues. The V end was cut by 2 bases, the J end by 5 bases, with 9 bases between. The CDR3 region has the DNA TGCGCCAGCAGCCAACACAGGTCGACTGAAGCTTTCTTT. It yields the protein CASSQHRSTEAFF.

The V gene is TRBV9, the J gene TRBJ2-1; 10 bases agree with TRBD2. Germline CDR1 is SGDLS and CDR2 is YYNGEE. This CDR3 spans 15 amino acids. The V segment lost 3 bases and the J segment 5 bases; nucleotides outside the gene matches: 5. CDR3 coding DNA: TGTGCCAGCAGCGGGGTAGCGGGGGGCCACAATGAGCAGTTCTTC. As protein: CASSGVAGGHNEQFF.

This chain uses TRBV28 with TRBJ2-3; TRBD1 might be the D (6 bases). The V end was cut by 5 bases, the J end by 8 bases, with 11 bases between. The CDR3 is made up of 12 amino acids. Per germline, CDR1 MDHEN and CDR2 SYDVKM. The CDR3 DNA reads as TGTGCCAGCAGTCCAATACAGGGTACGCAGTATTTT. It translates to CASSPIQGTQYF.

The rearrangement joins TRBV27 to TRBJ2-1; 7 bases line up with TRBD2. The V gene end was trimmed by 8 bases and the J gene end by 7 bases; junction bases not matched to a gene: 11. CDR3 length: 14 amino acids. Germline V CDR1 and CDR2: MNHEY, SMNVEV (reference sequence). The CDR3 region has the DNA TGTGCCAGCGGACTAGAAGGAGGGCTTAATGAGCAGTTCTTC. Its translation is CASGLEGGLNEQFF.

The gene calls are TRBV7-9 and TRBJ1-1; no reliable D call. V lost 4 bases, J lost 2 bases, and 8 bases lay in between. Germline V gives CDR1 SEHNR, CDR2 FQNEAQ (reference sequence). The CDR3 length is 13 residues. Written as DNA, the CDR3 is TGTGCCAGCAGCTCCCCCAGTAACACTGAAGCTTTCTTT. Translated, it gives CASSSPSNTEAFF.

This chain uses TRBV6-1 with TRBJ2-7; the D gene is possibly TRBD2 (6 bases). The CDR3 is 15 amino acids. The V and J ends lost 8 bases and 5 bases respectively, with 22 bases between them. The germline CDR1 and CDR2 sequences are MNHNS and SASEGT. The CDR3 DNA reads TGTGCCAGCTCGGAAGCGGGCCTACCCTTCCACGAGCAGTACTTC. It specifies CASSEAGLPFHEQYF.

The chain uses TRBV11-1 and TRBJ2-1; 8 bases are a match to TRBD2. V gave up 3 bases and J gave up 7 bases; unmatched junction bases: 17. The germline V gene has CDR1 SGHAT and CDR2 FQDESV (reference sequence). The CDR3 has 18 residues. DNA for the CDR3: TGTGCCAGCAGCTTCCGATCTAGGAGAGCGGGAGTGTTGAATGAGCAGTTCTTC. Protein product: CASSFRSRRAGVLNEQFF.

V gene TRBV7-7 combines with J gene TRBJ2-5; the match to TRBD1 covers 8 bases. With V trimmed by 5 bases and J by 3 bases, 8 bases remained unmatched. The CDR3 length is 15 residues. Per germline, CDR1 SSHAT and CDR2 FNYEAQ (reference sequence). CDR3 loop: CASSPPDRGEETQYF. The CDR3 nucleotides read TGTGCCAGCAGCCCCCCCGACAGGGGAGAAGAGACCCAGTACTTC.

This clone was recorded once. The CDR3 loop is CASGLSGGKGGTQYF. Written as DNA, the CDR3 is TGTGCTAGTGGTTTGAGTGGGGGGAAGGGAGGGACCCAGTACTTC. This chain links TRBV12-5 with TRBJ2-5; weak D call: TRBD2 (6 bases). CDR3 length: 15 residues. The germline CDR1 and CDR2 sequences are LGHNT and FRNRAP. Trimming removed 2 bases from V and 7 bases from J, with 17 bases in between.

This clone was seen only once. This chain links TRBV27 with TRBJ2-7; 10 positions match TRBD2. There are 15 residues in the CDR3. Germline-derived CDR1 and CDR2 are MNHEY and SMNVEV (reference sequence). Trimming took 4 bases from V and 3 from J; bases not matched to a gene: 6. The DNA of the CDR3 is TGTGCCAGCAGTTCCTGGGCTAGCGGGAGCTACGAGCAGTACTTC. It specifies CASSSWASGSYEQYF.

The CDR3 sequence is CASSQMPLSGRAGELFF. The CDR3 region has the DNA TGCGCCAGCAGCCAAATGCCCTTGAGCGGGAGGGCCGGGGAGCTGTTTTTT. The rearrangement links TRBV4-1 to TRBJ2-2; TRBD2 matches at 10 bases. Germline V lookup: CDR1 MGHRA, CDR2 YSYEKL. Trimming took 2 bases from V and 6 from J; bases not matched to a gene: 9. CDR3 size: 17 residues.

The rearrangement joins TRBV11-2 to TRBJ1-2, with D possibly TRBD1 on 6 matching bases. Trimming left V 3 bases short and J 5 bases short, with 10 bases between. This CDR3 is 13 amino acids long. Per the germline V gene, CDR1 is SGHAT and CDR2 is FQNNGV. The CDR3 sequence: CASSLAGAYGYTF. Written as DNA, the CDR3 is TGTGCCAGCAGCTTGGCAGGGGCGTATGGCTACACCTTC.

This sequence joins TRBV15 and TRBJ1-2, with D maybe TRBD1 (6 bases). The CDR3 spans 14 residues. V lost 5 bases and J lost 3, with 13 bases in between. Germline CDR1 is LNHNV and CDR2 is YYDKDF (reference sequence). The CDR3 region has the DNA TGTGCCACCAGCCTCCCCGGGGGGCACTATGGCTACACCTTC. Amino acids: CATSLPGGHYGYTF.

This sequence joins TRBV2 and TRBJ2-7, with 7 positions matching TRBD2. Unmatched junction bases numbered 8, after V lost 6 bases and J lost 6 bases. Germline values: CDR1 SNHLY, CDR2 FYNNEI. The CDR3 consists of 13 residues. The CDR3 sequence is CASRGEGTGEQYF. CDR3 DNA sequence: TGTGCCAGCAGGGGGGAGGGGACCGGCGAGCAGTACTTC.